This T cell receptor beta chain was captured in a study of human T cells and chemical hapten exposure. Study-level information: Throughout the approximately 26-week study, diphenylcyclopropenone was applied weekly to the patients' scalps. Study results and caveats: Significantly more large CDR3 similarity clusters arose among expanded TCRs than among controls.

Looked up from germline, CDR1 is SGHRS and CDR2 is YFSETQ. Germline trimming cut 1 base from V and 4 bases from J; bases unmatched to any gene: 7. CDR3 size: 15 residues. This clonotype came up many times. The antigen is unknown. TCRdb recomputed calls from the RACE reads with MiXCR, one row per CDR3 protein. The repertoire holds more than 70,000 distinct CDR3 sequences, with roughly 12% as singletons. Noted time point: patch test 2, 6 weeks after DPC sensitization. The treatment denotes: therapeutic diphenylcyclopropenone sensitization with weekly scalp DPC. Blood, whole and unfractionated, served as the source for total RNA extraction.

The chain carries TRBV5-1 and TRBJ1-2, with 7 bases lining up with TRBD1. The sequences come from whole blood, collected in connection with sensitization to the hapten diphenylcyclopropenone (DPC). The sequence was collected from a man younger than 35 with alopecia areata. Some clones in this sample may be carry-over from other donors' samples. As DNA, the CDR3 is TGCGCCAGCAGCTTGTCGGGACAGAGCTTCTATGGCTACACCTTC. It translates to CASSLSGQSFYGYTF.